This T cell receptor (beta chain) was obtained from a study of T cells after yellow fever vaccination. TCRdb passed the 5' RACE reads through MiXCR, listing each CDR3 protein once. The sample yields roughly 320,000 distinct CDR3 sequences, roughly a tenth seen once. Regarding the study as a whole: Subsequent booster samples again held most clones from primary vaccination (roughly 95% CD4, roughly 88% CD8).

As concerns this clonotype: The antigen is undetermined.

The V gene's germline CDR1 is SGHTA and CDR2 FQGNSA. The CDR3 extends over 16 amino acids. V lost 1 base and J lost 7; bases outside the gene matches: 9. The sequence was collected from a man aged 18 to 29 who received the YFV17D yellow fever vaccine. The J gene is TRBJ2-3, the V gene TRBV7-2, with 9 bases matching TRBD2. The starting material was CD4+ T cells sorted from PBMCs, obtained 45 days after the yellow fever booster vaccination. This CDR3 is CASSLVFGGGVNTQYF. The CDR3, as DNA: TGTGCCAGCAGCTTAGTATTTGGCGGGGGGGTGAATACGCAGTATTTT.